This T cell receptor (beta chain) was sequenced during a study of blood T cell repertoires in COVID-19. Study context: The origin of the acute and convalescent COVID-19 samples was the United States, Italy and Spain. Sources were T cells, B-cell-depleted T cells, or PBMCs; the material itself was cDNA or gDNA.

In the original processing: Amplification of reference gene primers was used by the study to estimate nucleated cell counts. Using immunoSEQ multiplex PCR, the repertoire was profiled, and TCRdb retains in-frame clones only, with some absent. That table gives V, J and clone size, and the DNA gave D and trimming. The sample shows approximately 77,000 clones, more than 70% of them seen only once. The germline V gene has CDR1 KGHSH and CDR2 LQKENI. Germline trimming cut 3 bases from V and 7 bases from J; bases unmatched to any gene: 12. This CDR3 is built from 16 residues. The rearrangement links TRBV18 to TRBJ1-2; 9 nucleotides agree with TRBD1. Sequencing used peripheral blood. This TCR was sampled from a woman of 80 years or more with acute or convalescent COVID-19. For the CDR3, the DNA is TGTGCCAGCTCACCTGAAGCCGGGACAGGGCGTTTTGGCTACACCTTC. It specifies CASSPEAGTGRFGYTF. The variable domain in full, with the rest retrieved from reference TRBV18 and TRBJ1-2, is NAGVMQNPRHLVRRRGQEARLRCSPMKGHSHVYWYRQLPEEGLKFMVYLQKENIIDESGMPKERFSAEFPKEGPSILRIQQVVRGDSAAYFCASSPEAGTGRFGYTFGSGTRLTVV.